These T cell receptor beta chains were read from a single sample in a study of T-cell reconstitution after alpha-beta-depleted transplantation in children. TCRdb itself ran the PCR reads through MiXCR, one entry per CDR3 protein. The sample contains 900,000 or so distinct CDR3 sequences, 15% to 20% of which appear only once. The sequences come from PBMCs, mostly from graft donor cells, collected 360 days after TCRalphabeta/CD19-depleted stem cell transplant. All receptors come from a male patient between 10 and 17 years old who had a stem cell transplant for acute lymphoblastic leukemia, so the T cells may come from the graft donor. The CDR3 runs from the conserved cysteine through the conserved F or W.

J gene,V gene,CDR3 protein
TRBJ2-3,TRBV2,CASRKLGLADTDTQYF
TRBJ2-7,TRBV12-3/TRBV12-4,CASSLARERYEQYF
TRBJ2-2,TRBV11-1,CASSPYGETTGELFF
TRBJ2-1,TRBV7-3,CASSLRPPGLAHNEQFF
TRBJ2-2,TRBV20-1,CSASAPTGELFF
TRBJ2-7,TRBV11-2,CASSPRTRVYEQYF
TRBJ2-3,TRBV5-1,CASSLGVGLSTDTQYF
TRBJ1-4,TRBV19,CASYRVLGEKLFF
TRBJ2-4,TRBV6-1,CASRGAGSLAKNIQYF
TRBJ2-7,TRBV9,CASSVGTGTSYEQYF
TRBJ2-7,TRBV9,CASSVVGQGEEQYF
TRBJ2-7,TRBV5-6,CASSLQHEQYF
TRBJ2-2,TRBV5-1,CASSFLTNYGELFF
TRBJ1-1,TRBV30,CAWSLHDPPLLEAFF
TRBJ2-1,TRBV29-1,CSVCESFYNEQFF
TRBJ2-7,TRBV20-1,CSATPLAGGPGGEQYF
TRBJ2-2,TRBV10-3,CAISEGGVTNGELFF
TRBJ2-3,TRBV12-3/TRBV12-4,CASSLAPEDTQYF
TRBJ2-7,TRBV29-1,CSVEGLIGSNYEQYF
TRBJ2-7,TRBV29-1,CSVVRQGHYEQYF
TRBJ2-7,TRBV20-1,CSATGTPYEQYF
TRBJ2-7,TRBV12-3/TRBV12-4,CASNDGAYEQYF
TRBJ2-1,TRBV9,CASSTLPAAGGAYNEQFF
TRBJ1-1,TRBV7-3,CASSKLGGIRKAFF
TRBJ2-7,TRBV7-9,CASSLAGEGSEQYF
TRBJ2-7,TRBV6-1,CASSDPSYEQYF
TRBJ1-2,TRBV5-5,CASTRPGTNYGYTF
TRBJ2-1,TRBV29-1,CSVEVGYNEQFF
TRBJ2-7,TRBV6-5,CASSYSQGRSGYEQYF
TRBJ2-5,TRBV6-5,CASSRSAGGPGGQYF